The 30 T cell receptor beta chains listed next were all sequenced from one sample in a study of T cell changes during pregnancy in multiple sclerosis. Clones were read by immunoSEQ multiplex PCR, and TCRdb kept only the in-frame ones, dropping some. The sample includes just over 35,000 clones, 93% of them seen just once. The source material was CD4+ T cells from peripheral blood mononuclear cells, sampled in the first trimester of pregnancy. The receptors derive from a female donor with multiple sclerosis, enrolled in a pregnancy study.

This clone was counted once. This rearrangement joins TRBV4-3 to TRBJ2-5, with 16 bases that match TRBD2. CDR1 and CDR2 (germline): LGHNA, YSLEER. The junction had 1 base not matched to a gene; V was cut back by 4 bases and J by 2 bases. The CDR3 length is 16 residues. DNA for the CDR3: TGCGCCAGCAGCCCGGGACTAGCGGGGGGGCAAGAGACCCAGTACTTC. Translated, it gives CASSPGLAGGQETQYF.

V usage is TRBV19 and J usage is TRBJ1-5; TRBD1 agrees at 8 bases. Germline CDR1 reads LNHDA; CDR2 reads SQIVND (reference sequence). V lost 7 bases, J lost 1 base, and 9 bases stayed unmatched. The CDR3 totals 16 residues. The CDR3 protein is CASTLGQGGSNQPQHF. Here the CDR3 DNA reads TGTGCCAGTACCCTAGGACAGGGTGGAAGCAATCAGCCCCAGCATTTT.

The chain carries TRBV5-5 and TRBJ1-4; 9 bases align to TRBD1. The CDR3 consists of 17 residues. Per the germline V gene, CDR1 is SGHKS and CDR2 is YYEKEE (reference sequence). V was pared by 0 bases and J by 1 base, with 4 bases of the junction left unmatched. DNA for the CDR3: TGTGCCAGCAGCTTGGTCCCGGGACAGGGAACTAATGAAAAACTGTTTTTT. Its protein product is CASSLVPGQGTNEKLFF. Full variable domain (outside the CDR3, taken from reference TRBV5-5 and TRBJ1-4): DAGVTQSPTHLIKTRGQQVTLRCSPISGHKSVSWYQQVLGQGPQFIFQYYEKEERGRGNFPDRFSARQFPNYSSELNVNALLLGDSALYLCASSLVPGQGTNEKLFFGSGTQLSVL.

This clone has only one observation. The V gene is TRBV25-1, the J gene TRBJ2-2; TRBD1 aligns across 9 bases. Germline values: CDR1 MGHDK, CDR2 SYGVNS. With V trimmed by 8 bases and J by 3 bases, 4 bases remained unmatched. There are 14 residues in the CDR3. CDR3 in DNA: TGTGCCAGCTCGGGACAGGGCCACACCGGGGAGCTGTTTTTT. Translated, it gives CASSGQGHTGELFF.

V usage is TRBV7-3 and J usage is TRBJ2-2; TRBD2 agrees at 11 bases. The CDR3 is 16 amino acids. Trimming cost V 5 bases and J 1 base; bases outside gene matches: 3. Looked up from germline, CDR1 is SGHTA and CDR2 is FQGTGA. CDR3 sequence: CASSLGTSGNTGELFF. As DNA, the CDR3 is TGTGCCAGCAGCCTTGGGACTAGCGGGAACACCGGGGAGCTGTTTTTT.

V gene TRBV6-5 combines with J gene TRBJ2-7; TRBD2 matches 8 bases. The CDR3 has 15 amino acids. J was trimmed by 5 bases and V by 6 bases; bases with no gene match: 12. From germline, CDR1 is MNHEY and CDR2 SVGAGI. CDR3 nucleotides: TGTGCCAGCAGCGTCCTTGGCGGGGGGTCCCACGAGCAGTACTTC. Its translation is CASSVLGGGSHEQYF.

Here the CDR3 DNA reads TGCAGCGTTGATGGGGGGACTAGCGGGGGGACTTGGTCCCAGTACTTC. Protein sequence: CSVDGGTSGGTWSQYF. The chain couples TRBV29-1 to TRBJ2-5; 15 bases are a match to TRBD2. Germline assignment: CDR1 SQVTM and CDR2 ANQGSEA. V lost 3 bases to trimming and J lost 9 bases; unmatched junction nucleotides: 11. This CDR3 spans 16 amino acids.

The rearrangement joins TRBV5-1 to TRBJ2-7; a weak D match, TRBD2 (5 bases). The ends were cut back, 0 bases at V and 5 bases at J, with 15 bases in the middle. Per germline, CDR1 SGHRS and CDR2 YFSETQ. This CDR3 is 15 amino acids long. The CDR3 reads CASSLESPRRHEQYF. DNA of the CDR3: TGCGCCAGCAGCTTGGAATCGCCGCGGAGGCACGAGCAGTACTTC.

The genes are TRBV6-5 and TRBJ1-1, with D perhaps matching TRBD1 (6 bases). V was trimmed by 6 bases and J by 0 bases, leaving 11 bases between them. The CDR3 covers 14 residues. Germline CDR1 is MNHEY and CDR2 is SVGAGI. This CDR3 reads CASSRQAMNTEAFF. The DNA for the CDR3 is TGTGCCAGCAGCAGACAGGCGATGAACACTGAAGCTTTCTTT.

The CDR3, as DNA: TGTGCCAGCAGTGGAGGGGGCGCAACTTATAGCAATCAGCCCCAGCATTTT. Encoded protein: CASSGGGATYSNQPQHF. The V call is TRBV25-1, the J call TRBJ1-5; 7 nucleotides match TRBD1. The CDR3 consists of 17 residues. The germline gives CDR1 MGHDK, CDR2 SYGVNS. J gave up 0 bases and V 4 bases, and 9 bases lay outside the gene matches.

The chain combines TRBV7-9 with TRBJ2-5; 7 nucleotides line up with TRBD1. The J segment lost 3 bases and the V segment lost 4 bases, leaving 5 bases of the junction unmatched. CDR3 length: 14 residues. Germline values: CDR1 SEHNR, CDR2 FQNEAQ (reference sequence). The CDR3 nucleotides are TGTGCCAGCAGCTGGGACAGAAAAGAAGAGACCCAGTACTTC. Translated: CASSWDRKEETQYF. The full variable domain, rest sourced from reference TRBV7-9 and TRBJ2-5, is DTGVSQNPRHKITKRGQNVTFRCDPISEHNRLYWYRQTLGQGPEFLTYFQNEAQLEKSRLLSDRFSAERPKGSFSTLEIQRTEQGDSAMYLCASSWDRKEETQYFGPGTRLLVL.

The chain recombines TRBV5-1 with TRBJ2-7; D ambiguous. The CDR3 has 13 residues. Trimming took 2 bases from V and 9 from J, leaving 15 bases between them. Germline-derived CDR1 and CDR2 are SGHRS and YFSETQ. The CDR3 sequence is CASSLLFGGTQYF. The CDR3 DNA sequence: TGCGCCAGCAGCTTACTCTTTGGCGGAACGCAGTACTTC.

The chain employs TRBV7-9 and TRBJ2-5, with 8 bases lining up with TRBD2. Looked up from germline, CDR1 is SEHNR and CDR2 is FQNEAQ (reference sequence). The V and J ends lost 7 bases and 5 bases, in that order; junction bases with no gene match: 24. The CDR3 is 19 amino acids. CDR3 sequence: CASTGGVVPGITLGETQYF. In nucleotides, the CDR3 is TGTGCCAGCACCGGGGGGGTTGTACCCGGTATTACTCTGGGTGAGACCCAGTACTTC.

This clone is a singleton in its sample. The chain carries TRBV28 and TRBJ1-2, with 7 bases matching TRBD1. The CDR3 loop spans 16 amino acids. The V segment lost 4 bases and the J segment 3 bases; nucleotides outside the gene matches: 11. Germline V gene data show CDR1 as MDHEN and CDR2 as SYDVKM. Written as DNA, the CDR3 is TGTGCCAGCAGTTCGATATGGGGGACAGAAGACTATGGCTACACCTTC. This sequence encodes CASSSIWGTEDYGYTF.

V gene TRBV7-9 combines with J gene TRBJ2-1; tentative D call: TRBD1 (5 bases). The germline V gene has CDR1 SEHNR and CDR2 FQNEAQ (reference sequence). The CDR3 has 12 residues. Trimming took 2 bases from V and 13 from J, leaving 12 bases between them. The CDR3 region is CASSLFGQSQFF. The CDR3 region has the DNA TGTGCCAGCAGCTTATTTGGACAATCCCAGTTCTTC.

The chain recombines TRBV7-2 with TRBJ2-2, with 9 bases lining up with TRBD1. The length of the CDR3 is 16 residues. The V gene end was trimmed by 5 bases and the J gene end by 5 bases; junction bases not matched to a gene: 9. Germline V CDR1 and CDR2: SGHTA, FQGNSA. CDR3 in DNA: TGTGCCAGCAGCCAGACCGGGACAGGGATTACCGGGGAGCTGTTTTTT. Translation gives CASSQTGTGITGELFF. Full variable domain (outside the CDR3, taken from reference TRBV7-2 and TRBJ2-2): GAGVSQSPSNKVTEKGKDVELRCDPISGHTALYWYRQSLGQGLEFLIYFQGNSAPDKSGLPSDRFSAERTGGSVSTLTIQRTQQEDSAVYLCASSQTGTGITGELFFGEGSRLTVL.

V gene TRBV10-3 combines with J gene TRBJ2-7, with 9 bases lining up with TRBD2. This CDR3 has 12 residues. CDR1 and CDR2 from the germline V gene are ENHRY and SYGVKD. Trimming cost V 8 bases and J 7 bases; bases outside gene matches: 6. CDR3: CAISTSGGEQYF. The DNA for the CDR3 is TGTGCCATCTCTACCAGCGGGGGGGAGCAGTACTTC.

V usage is TRBV5-8 and J usage is TRBJ1-2; the match to TRBD1 covers 7 bases. This CDR3 is 15 amino acids long. Germline CDR1 and CDR2: SGHTS and YDEGEE. Losses at the gene ends were 3 bases for V and 3 bases for J; bases not matched to a gene: 8. The CDR3 loop reads CASSSETGIYYGYTF. CDR3 sequence (DNA): TGTGCCAGCAGCTCTGAGACAGGGATCTACTATGGCTACACCTTC.

The rearrangement links TRBV5-1 to TRBJ2-7, with 10 bases that match TRBD2. Germline V gives CDR1 SGHRS, CDR2 YFSETQ. The CDR3 has 16 amino acids. V lost 4 bases and J lost 6; bases outside the gene matches: 13. The CDR3 DNA sequence: TGCGCCAGCAGCGCCACTCTAGCGGGAGTCGCGGGCGAGCAGTACTTC. Amino acids: CASSATLAGVAGEQYF.

V is TRBV19 and J is TRBJ1-4; D unclear. Per the germline V gene, CDR1 is LNHDA and CDR2 is SQIVND (reference sequence). Trimming removed 6 bases from V and 8 bases from J, with 16 bases in between. The CDR3 is 14 residues long. For the CDR3, the DNA is TGTGCCAGTAGCCCAGATATTACTATCGAAAAACTGTTTTTT. Translating gives CASSPDITIEKLFF.

The chain carries TRBV5-1 and TRBJ2-3; 16 bases align to TRBD2. The V segment lost 4 bases and the J segment 6 bases; nucleotides outside the gene matches: 5. Germline V gene sequence: CDR1 SGHRS, CDR2 YFSETQ. The CDR3 is 16 residues long. The CDR3 loop is CASSAGTSGGVDTQYF. CDR3 nucleotide sequence: TGCGCCAGCAGCGCCGGGACTAGCGGGGGGGTCGATACGCAGTATTTT.

The chain joins TRBV18 to TRBJ2-3, with TRBD1 matching over 10 bases. Germline-derived CDR1 and CDR2 are KGHSH and LQKENI. V was clipped by 1 base and J by 0 bases; unmatched bases: 4. The CDR3 extends over 17 amino acids. DNA for the CDR3: TGTGCCAGCTCACCACGGGGACAGGGGTTGAGCACAGATACGCAGTATTTT. Its translation: CASSPRGQGLSTDTQYF. Combining the CDR3 with reference TRBV18 and TRBJ2-3 gives the whole variable domain NAGVMQNPRHLVRRRGQEARLRCSPMKGHSHVYWYRQLPEEGLKFMVYLQKENIIDESGMPKERFSAEFPKEGPSILRIQQVVRGDSAAYFCASSPRGQGLSTDTQYFGPGTRLTVL.

This chain joins TRBV7-9 and TRBJ1-1, with D possibly being TRBD1 (6 bases). The germline V gene encodes CDR1 SEHNR and CDR2 FQNEAQ (reference sequence). The CDR3 length is 13 residues. V was cut by 0 bases and J by 5 bases, with 7 bases left in between. The CDR3 protein is CASSLAQGTEAFF. For the CDR3, the DNA is TGTGCCAGCAGCTTAGCCCAGGGGACTGAAGCTTTCTTT.

The V and J genes are TRBV7-9 and TRBJ2-7, with a tentative D call TRBD1 (6 bases). The CDR3 consists of 14 residues. Germline V gives CDR1 SEHNR, CDR2 FQNEAQ (reference sequence). The ends were cut back, 0 bases at V and 2 bases at J, with 8 bases in the middle. The CDR3 sequence is CASSLAQGTYEQYF. The CDR3 nucleotides read TGTGCCAGCAGCTTAGCCCAGGGGACCTACGAGCAGTACTTC.

This CDR3 is CASSPLIRSGYF. Here the CDR3 DNA reads TGTGCCAGCAGCCCCCTTATTAGAAGCGGGTACTTC. V is TRBV2 and J is TRBJ2-5; maybe TRBD2 (5 bases). This CDR3 has 12 residues. V lost 6 bases and J 13 bases, leaving 18 bases between the germline ends. Germline loops: CDR1 SNHLY, CDR2 FYNNEI.

V gene TRBV9 combines with J gene TRBJ2-2, with D hard to call. V was pared by 4 bases and J by 0 bases, with 10 bases between. Germline lookup yields CDR1 SGDLS and CDR2 YYNGEE. The length of the CDR3 is 15 residues. The CDR3 sequence: CASSRTLANTGELFF. In DNA form, the CDR3 reads TGTGCCAGCAGCCGCACTCTAGCGAACACCGGGGAGCTGTTTTTT.

The chain uses TRBV5-1 and TRBJ2-1, with D possibly matching TRBD2 (5 bases). The V end lost 3 bases, the J end lost 9 bases, and 10 bases lay between the germline ends. The CDR3 has 12 residues. Germline V gene sequence: CDR1 SGHRS, CDR2 YFSETQ. The CDR3 DNA reads as TGCGCCAGCAGCTCCGGACTGGCTGAGCAGTTCTTC. As protein: CASSSGLAEQFF.

The chain uses TRBV9 and TRBJ2-2, with a tentative D call TRBD1 (5 bases). This CDR3 has 15 amino acids. Trimming shortened V by 0 bases and J by 4 bases, and 10 bases separated the two germline ends. Germline CDR1 reads SGDLS; CDR2 reads YYNGEE. Here the CDR3 reads CASSVGQGFTGELFF. CDR3 sequence (DNA): TGTGCCAGCAGCGTAGGGCAGGGATTCACCGGGGAGCTGTTTTTT.

The chain joins TRBV4-2 to TRBJ2-3; tentatively, D is TRBD2 (6 bases). The CDR3 is 17 amino acids. Germline CDR1 is LGHNA and CDR2 is YNFKEQ. With 1 base removed from V and 0 bases from J, the gap between germline ends came to 14 bases. CDR3 loop: CASSQGGYGTSTDTQYF. The CDR3 bases are TGTGCCAGCAGCCAAGGAGGCTACGGGACTAGCACAGATACGCAGTATTTT.

The rearrangement uses TRBV6-1 and TRBJ1-1; perhaps TRBD1 as D (5 bases). V was clipped by 1 base and J by 6 bases, with 15 bases between them. The CDR3 extends over 15 amino acids. CDR1 is MNHNS and CDR2 is SASEGT in the germline V gene. As DNA, the CDR3 is TGTGCCAGCAGTGAAGGCAGGGTGGGTCTTGCTGAAGCTTTCTTT. As protein: CASSEGRVGLAEAFF.